A single sample is the source of the 21 T cell receptor beta chains below, sequenced in a study of control samples from healthy donors and cancer patients. The table came from immunoSEQ multiplex PCR; TCRdb's copy has only in-frame clones and leaves some out. The sample comprises around 82,000 clones, approximately 91% of which are singletons, and roughly 6.9% rests with the top ten. Input material: blood. The receptors come from a man aged 45-65 years in good health.

This clone was seen just once. V is TRBV27 and J is TRBJ1-4, with TRBD1 matching over 10 bases. The V gene's germline CDR1 is MNHEY and CDR2 SMNVEV (reference sequence). V lost 8 bases, J lost 2 bases, and 11 bases stayed unmatched. The CDR3 sequence is 17 residues long. Written as DNA, the CDR3 is TGTGCCAGCCTGGGGTTGGGGACAGGGGCGACTAATGAAAAACTGTTTTTT. Its translation is CASLGLGTGATNEKLFF.

V gene TRBV9 combines with J gene TRBJ2-1, with D possibly TRBD2 on 6 matching bases. CDR3 length: 10 residues. V lost 5 bases and J lost 15, with 12 bases in between. The germline V gene encodes CDR1 SGDLS and CDR2 YYNGEE. The CDR3 DNA sequence: TGTGCCAGCAGACCAGGAGGGGCGTTCTTC. It yields the protein CASRPGGAFF.

This clone has only a few counts. V and J are TRBV7-9 and TRBJ1-2, with unresolved D. V was trimmed by 4 bases and J by 8 bases, leaving 11 bases between them. The germline gives CDR1 SEHNR, CDR2 FQNEAQ (reference sequence). This CDR3 contains 12 residues. Written as DNA, the CDR3 is TGTGCCAGCAGCTGGCGGGTGTCAGGCTACACCTTC. This translates into CASSWRVSGYTF.

The rearrangement joins TRBV6-5 to TRBJ2-1; D is unresolved. V gave up 6 bases and J gave up 10 bases, with 16 bases separating them. This CDR3 has 13 residues. Germline V gives CDR1 MNHEY, CDR2 SVGAGI. CDR3 region: CASSTRIAVEQFF. CDR3 sequence (DNA): TGTGCCAGCAGCACAAGGATCGCGGTAGAGCAGTTCTTC.

The genes are TRBV7-6 and TRBJ2-1; TRBD1 matches 9 bases. The CDR3 runs 14 residues. Germline loops: CDR1 SGHVS, CDR2 FNYEAQ. V was pared by 5 bases and J by 4 bases, with 3 bases of the junction left unmatched. The DNA of the CDR3 is TGTGCCAGCAGCCGAGGACAGGGGTACAATGAGCAGTTCTTC. This translates into CASSRGQGYNEQFF.

The V and J genes are TRBV3-1 (or the pseudogene TRBV3-2) and TRBJ1-3; D is uncertain. The CDR3 spans 12 residues. CDR1 and CDR2 from the germline V gene are LGHDT and YNNKEL (reference sequence). V was shortened by 8 bases and J by 0 bases, with 5 bases between the two germline ends. CDR3 sequence: CASYSSGNTIYF. Written as DNA, the CDR3 is TGTGCCAGCTATAGCTCTGGAAACACCATATATTTT.

The CDR3: CASSLGQGRSEQYF. In DNA form, the CDR3 reads TGTGCCAGCAGCTTAGGACAGGGGAGAAGCGAGCAGTACTTC. The chain carries TRBV7-6 and TRBJ2-7, with 8 nucleotides matching TRBD1. CDR1 SGHVS and CDR2 FNYEAQ come from the germline V gene. Trimming at V came to 1 base and at J to 6 bases, leaving 5 bases not matched to a gene. This CDR3 has 14 amino acids.

The rearrangement uses TRBV29-1 and TRBJ2-1; 9 nucleotides agree with TRBD1. V trimming: 0 bases; J trimming: 0 bases; junction bases outside the gene matches: 3. This CDR3 region has 16 residues. Germline loops: CDR1 SQVTM, CDR2 ANQGSEA. The CDR3 loop reads CSVEDWDRVSYNEQFF. The CDR3 DNA sequence: TGCAGCGTTGAAGATTGGGACAGGGTCTCCTACAATGAGCAGTTCTTC.

The chain employs TRBV6-5 and TRBJ1-1; possibly TRBD1 for D (5 bases). V lost 6 bases and J lost 3, with 17 bases in between. The germline V gene has CDR1 MNHEY and CDR2 SVGAGI. This CDR3 comprises 15 residues. DNA for the CDR3: TGTGCCAGCAGCCCCACCGCGGGGCGGTACACTGAAGCTTTCTTT. The encoded protein is CASSPTAGRYTEAFF.

J is TRBJ1-1 and V is TRBV3-1 (or the pseudogene TRBV3-2); 8 bases line up with TRBD1. The CDR3 loop spans 15 amino acids. Trimming at V came to 2 bases and at J to 3 bases, leaving 5 bases not matched to a gene. CDR1 is LGHDT and CDR2 is YNNKEL in the germline V gene (reference sequence). The CDR3, as DNA: TGTGCCAGCAGCCAATTGGACAGGGTGGACACTGAAGCTTTCTTT. This codes for CASSQLDRVDTEAFF.

V gene TRBV19 combines with J gene TRBJ1-5; perhaps TRBD1 as D (6 bases). Germline V gene lookup returns CDR1 LNHDA and CDR2 SQIVND (reference sequence). V gave up 5 bases and J gave up 5 bases, with 28 bases separating them. The CDR3 runs 19 residues. The CDR3 region has the DNA TGTGCCAGTAGTCTTAGACCAGGGGAAGGGGGACTTTGGGATCAGCCCCAGCATTTT. Translated: CASSLRPGEGGLWDQPQHF. Supplemented by reference TRBV19 and TRBJ1-5, the full variable domain reads DGGITQSPKYLFRKEGQNVTLSCEQNLNHDAMYWYRQDPGQGLRLIYYSQIVNDFQKGDIAEGYSVSREKKESFPLTVTSAQKNPTAFYLCASSLRPGEGGLWDQPQHFGDGTRLSIL.

This chain links TRBV5-1 with TRBJ1-1; D is uncertain. V was clipped by 0 bases and J by 5 bases, with 14 bases between them. The CDR3 extends over 15 amino acids. CDR1 is SGHRS, CDR2 YFSETQ, per germline. CDR3 DNA sequence: TGCGCCAGCAGCTTGGTCTCCGGGAGTGGGACTGAAGCTTTCTTT. This translates into CASSLVSGSGTEAFF.

The chain combines TRBV9 with TRBJ2-2; no clear D gene. The V gene's germline CDR1 is SGDLS and CDR2 YYNGEE. V lost 0 bases, J lost 4 bases, and 10 bases lay in between. This CDR3 region has 15 residues. The CDR3 nucleotides are TGTGCCAGCAGCGTAGGTAGCAGATCCACCGGGGAGCTGTTTTTT. This gives the protein CASSVGSRSTGELFF.

This clone has just a few counts. The chain recombines TRBV12-3 or TRBV12-4 with TRBJ2-3; D is unclear. Trimming removed 3 bases at V and 6 bases at J, with 7 bases between. CDR3 length equals 12 residues. In DNA form, the CDR3 reads TGTGCCAGCAGTTTGGATTGGGATACGCAGTATTTT. Protein product: CASSLDWDTQYF.

This chain connects TRBV18 to TRBJ1-1; no clear D. The V end was cut by 0 bases, the J end by 4 bases, with 6 bases between. The CDR3 is made up of 13 amino acids. The V gene's germline CDR1 is KGHSH and CDR2 LQKENI. The chain's CDR3 is CASSPPIRTEAFF. CDR3 DNA sequence: TGTGCCAGCTCACCACCGATCCGCACTGAAGCTTTCTTT.

V gene TRBV4-1 combines with J gene TRBJ1-4; 7 bases are shared with TRBD1. V lost 0 bases and J lost 6; bases outside the gene matches: 7. From germline, CDR1 is MGHRA and CDR2 YSYEKL. The CDR3 totals 16 residues. DNA for the CDR3: TGCGCCAGCAGCCAAGATTGGCAGGGGGTTCATGAAAAACTGTTTTTT. The encoded protein is CASSQDWQGVHEKLFF.

The rearrangement uses TRBV30 and TRBJ1-5; D not resolved. Trimming removed 4 bases at V and 0 bases at J, with 10 bases between. The CDR3 has 14 amino acids. Germline V gene lookup returns CDR1 GTSNPN and CDR2 SVGIG (reference sequence). The CDR3 nucleotides read TGTGCCTGGAACCCGAGAGCTAGCAATCAGCCCCAGCATTTT. Residues: CAWNPRASNQPQHF.

This rearrangement joins TRBV10-1 to TRBJ1-6, with 10 bases matching TRBD1. Germline values: CDR1 WNHNN, CDR2 SYGVQD (reference sequence). Trimming took 8 bases from V and 1 from J; bases not matched to a gene: 14. This CDR3 is 19 amino acids long. The DNA for the CDR3 is TGCGCCAGCCCCGAGGGGGACAGGGGCAGTGGGTCCTATAATTCACCCCTCCACTTT. This codes for CASPEGDRGSGSYNSPLHF.

This clone was picked up a small number of times. The V gene is TRBV24-1, the J gene TRBJ2-2; 8 nucleotides align to TRBD1. The length of the CDR3 is 21 residues. V lost 1 base, J lost 0 bases, and 15 bases stayed unmatched. CDR1 and CDR2 (germline): KGHDR, SFDVKD. This CDR3 is CATSDLGTVSAGGSNTGELFF. The CDR3 DNA is TGTGCCACCAGTGATTTAGGTACCGTCTCGGCAGGGGGCTCGAACACCGGGGAGCTGTTTTTT.

The V call is TRBV5-1, the J call TRBJ1-2; the D gene is possibly TRBD1 (5 bases). There are 14 residues in the CDR3. V was clipped by 0 bases and J by 2 bases, with 8 bases between them. Germline V gene lookup returns CDR1 SGHRS and CDR2 YFSETQ. CDR3 DNA sequence: TGCGCCAGCAGCTTGGACAGGTCCAACTATGGCTACACCTTC. It yields the protein CASSLDRSNYGYTF.

The chain is built from TRBV6-2 or TRBV6-3 and TRBJ1-2; D is unresolved. With 6 bases removed from V and 6 bases from J, the gap between germline ends came to 8 bases. CDR1 and CDR2 (germline): MNHEY, SVGEGT. The CDR3 runs 11 residues. The CDR3 spells CASSHRDGYTF. CDR3 bases: TGTGCCAGCAGCCACCGGGATGGCTACACCTTC.